The 26 T cell receptor beta chains in this list originate from one sample, sequenced in a study of shared clonotypes between healthy human individuals. Generated by immunoSEQ multiplex PCR, the TCRdb table keeps only in-frame clones and is missing some. The sample yields around 1.1 million clones, roughly 77% seen once. Sequencing was done on a sample of memory CD4+ T cells from PBMCs. Noted subset: CD45RA-negative fraction. The receptors were gathered from a man between 18 and 29 years old in good health. Some clones in this sample may be carry-over from other donors' samples.

The CDR3 nucleotides read TGCGCCAGCAGCTCCGGGACAGTTGACTATGGCTACACCTTC. It yields the protein CASSSGTVDYGYTF. The chain links TRBV5-1 to TRBJ1-2; TRBD1 matches at 7 bases. The CDR3 spans 14 residues. The germline V gene encodes CDR1 SGHRS and CDR2 YFSETQ. V gave up 3 bases and J gave up 3 bases; unmatched junction bases: 5.

V usage is TRBV5-4 and J usage is TRBJ2-5; D ambiguous. CDR3 length equals 14 residues. V was trimmed by 4 bases and J by 2 bases, leaving 12 bases between them. The germline V gene encodes CDR1 SGHNT and CDR2 YYREEE (reference sequence). This CDR3 reads CASSQKLGQETQYF. In DNA form, the CDR3 reads TGTGCCAGCAGCCAAAAGCTGGGGCAAGAGACCCAGTACTTC.

This clone is a singleton in its sample. The gene calls are TRBV7-9 and TRBJ1-2; 12 bases are shared with TRBD1. J was trimmed by 6 bases and V by 4 bases; bases with no gene match: 12. This CDR3 spans 17 amino acids. Per germline, CDR1 SEHNR and CDR2 FQNEAQ (reference sequence). DNA for the CDR3: TGTGCCAGCAGCTCCCGGGACAGGGGGCTTTCAGCTGATGGCTACACCTTC. It encodes CASSSRDRGLSADGYTF.

V is TRBV5-4 and J is TRBJ2-3; D gene uncertain. The CDR3 extends over 16 amino acids. V lost 0 bases and J lost 6, with 17 bases in between. CDR1 and CDR2 from the germline V gene are SGHNT and YYREEE (reference sequence). The CDR3: CASSLAETRSWDTQYF. The CDR3 nucleotides are TGTGCCAGCAGCTTGGCCGAGACAAGGTCCTGGGATACGCAGTATTTT.

The rearrangement joins TRBV18 to TRBJ2-7, with D possibly matching TRBD2 (5 bases). The CDR3 covers 14 residues. Germline-derived CDR1 and CDR2 are KGHSH and LQKENI. The V end was cut by 5 bases, the J end by 3 bases, with 14 bases between. The CDR3 region is CASSNSGGFYEQYF. CDR3 bases: TGTGCCAGCTCAAACAGCGGAGGCTTCTACGAGCAGTACTTC.

Comments on this clone: Other nucleotide sequences from this sample produce the same CDR3. V gene TRBV5-1 combines with J gene TRBJ2-2, with D uncertain. This CDR3 has 14 residues. Germline lookup yields CDR1 SGHRS and CDR2 YFSETQ. V lost 0 bases to trimming and J lost 5 bases, with 8 bases between them. Here the CDR3 reads CASSLAGRTGELFF. CDR3 DNA sequence: TGCGCCAGCAGCTTGGCCGGAAGGACCGGGGAGCTGTTTTTT.

J is TRBJ1-5 and V is TRBV28; the match to TRBD1 covers 7 bases. CDR3 length: 17 residues. The germline V gene encodes CDR1 MDHEN and CDR2 SYDVKM. V was clipped by 2 bases and J by 1 base; unmatched bases: 8. CDR3 DNA sequence: TGTGCCAGCAGTTTAAGGAGGGGACAGTTGAGCAATCAGCCCCAGCATTTT. This gives the protein CASSLRRGQLSNQPQHF.

The J gene is TRBJ2-1, the V gene TRBV9, with TRBD2 matching 7 bases. From germline, CDR1 is SGDLS and CDR2 YYNGEE. With 4 bases clipped from V and 1 base from J, the junction kept 11 bases outside the gene matches. The CDR3 consists of 17 residues. This CDR3 is CASSPRGGSGSYNEQFF. The CDR3 coding sequence is TGTGCCAGCAGCCCTCGGGGCGGGAGTGGGTCCTACAATGAGCAGTTCTTC.

V gene TRBV6-1 combines with J gene TRBJ2-1, with D perhaps TRBD1 (6 bases). Germline V gene data show CDR1 as MNHNS and CDR2 as SASEGT. The CDR3 sequence is 15 residues long. V gave up 7 bases and J gave up 8 bases, with 21 bases separating them. CDR3 nucleotide sequence: TGTGCCAGCACGAGGGGGACCCTCGGAGGCGATGAGCAGTTCTTC. Its translation is CASTRGTLGGDEQFF.

V and J are TRBV28 and TRBJ1-5; D ambiguous. CDR1 and CDR2 (germline): MDHEN, SYDVKM. The CDR3 runs 14 residues. Trimming cost V 7 bases and J 4 bases, with 14 bases left between them. In DNA form, the CDR3 reads TGTGCCAGCACCTACCCCAATAGGAATCAGCCCCAGCATTTT. Protein product: CASTYPNRNQPQHF.

This rearrangement joins TRBV7-2 to TRBJ2-1; 15 bases match TRBD2. This CDR3 is 17 amino acids long. Germline lookup yields CDR1 SGHTA and CDR2 FQGNSA. With V trimmed by 6 bases and J by 1 base, 4 bases remained unmatched. CDR3 nucleotide sequence: TGTGCCAGCAGGGGACTAGCGGGAGGCGAGTCCTACAATGAGCAGTTCTTC. The encoded protein is CASRGLAGGESYNEQFF.

V and J are TRBV7-3 and TRBJ2-1; 10 positions match TRBD2. Germline V CDR1 and CDR2: SGHTA, FQGTGA. This CDR3 comprises 17 residues. V shed 5 bases, J shed 6 bases, and the junction held 13 bases outside the gene matches. The CDR3 loop is CASSLGLADLLGNEQFF. In DNA form, the CDR3 reads TGTGCCAGCAGCCTCGGACTAGCGGACCTGTTAGGCAATGAGCAGTTCTTC.

This sequence joins TRBV30 and TRBJ2-7, with D unclear. CDR1 and CDR2 from the germline V gene are GTSNPN and SVGIG (reference sequence). This CDR3 spans 12 amino acids. Trimming took 3 bases from V and 4 from J, leaving 10 bases between them. As DNA, the CDR3 is TGTGCCTGGAGGAAGGTAGGGTACGAGCAGTACTTC. Translating gives CAWRKVGYEQYF.

This clone came up a few times. The sample contains more than one DNA sequence encoding this CDR3. CDR3 nucleotide sequence: TGTGCCAGCAGTTTATACTGGGGTCAGCCCCAGCATTTT. This translates into CASSLYWGQPQHF. The chain joins TRBV28 to TRBJ1-5; D unclear. From germline, CDR1 is MDHEN and CDR2 SYDVKM. Trimming took 1 base from V and 6 from J, leaving 7 bases between them. The CDR3 loop spans 13 amino acids.

The rearrangement uses TRBV11-3 and TRBJ2-5, with D possibly TRBD1 on 6 matching bases. Trimming took 5 bases from V and 5 from J, leaving 15 bases between them. The CDR3 covers 14 residues. CDR1 SGHNT and CDR2 YENEEA come from the germline V gene. The CDR3 loop is CASSAAGERETQYF. CDR3 nucleotides: TGTGCCAGCAGCGCGGCAGGGGAACGGGAGACCCAGTACTTC.

The J gene is TRBJ2-1, the V gene TRBV9; 10 bases match TRBD1. This CDR3 is 16 amino acids long. V shed 4 bases and J 4 bases; nucleotides not matched to a gene: 8. Germline V CDR1 and CDR2: SGDLS, YYNGEE. The CDR3 region is CASSPMGQGPYNEQFF. The CDR3 DNA reads as TGTGCCAGCAGCCCCATGGGACAGGGGCCTTACAATGAGCAGTTCTTC.

This clone was seen just once. Possible read error: a much larger clone is one base away. The chain employs TRBV30 and TRBJ2-5, with D unresolved. Germline V CDR1 and CDR2: GTSNPN, SVGIG (reference sequence). There are 12 residues in the CDR3. V was shortened by 3 bases and J by 1 base, with 6 bases between the two germline ends. The DNA of the CDR3 is TGTGCCTGGAGAACGGGCCAAGAGACCCAGTACTTC. It is translated as CAWRTGQETQYF.

The V gene is TRBV25-1, the J gene TRBJ2-3; no clear D gene. The CDR3 consists of 16 residues. The germline V and J ends were trimmed by 1 base and 2 bases, with 13 bases remaining between them. Germline-derived CDR1 and CDR2 are MGHDK and SYGVNS. The CDR3 DNA sequence: TGTGCCAGCAGTGAATCTCAGGTAAGATACACAGATACGCAGTATTTT. It specifies CASSESQVRYTDTQYF. The complete variable domain, with remaining parts taken from reference TRBV25-1 and TRBJ2-3, reads EADIYQTPRYLVIGTGKKITLECSQTMGHDKMYWYQQDPGMELHLIHYSYGVNSTEKGDLSSESTVSRIRTEHFPLTLESARPSHTSQYLCASSESQVRYTDTQYFGPGTRLTVL.

This sequence joins TRBV4-3 and TRBJ1-1; TRBD1 is a possible D gene (5 bases). Germline V lookup: CDR1 LGHNA, CDR2 YSLEER. CDR3 size: 16 residues. V gave up 4 bases and J gave up 1 base, with 16 bases separating them. The DNA of the CDR3 is TGCGCCAGCAGCCGGGGGTTCGGGTCTGCGAACACTGAAGCTTTCTTT. Translating gives CASSRGFGSANTEAFF.

The chain couples TRBV6-5 to TRBJ1-5, with D maybe TRBD1 (6 bases). Germline values: CDR1 MNHEY, CDR2 SVGAGI. The ends were cut back, 6 bases at V and 0 bases at J, with 12 bases in the middle. CDR3 length: 15 amino acids. The CDR3 bases are TGTGCCAGCAGCTACCGACAGGATAGCAATCAGCCCCAGCATTTT. It encodes CASSYRQDSNQPQHF.

The V and J genes are TRBV28 and TRBJ2-3; the match to TRBD2 covers 10 bases. Germline CDR1 and CDR2: MDHEN and SYDVKM. V dropped 6 bases and J dropped 4; count of bases not matched to a gene: 10. The CDR3 is made up of 16 amino acids. The CDR3 DNA sequence: TGTGCCAGCAGAGCGCCTAGCGGGAGTTTGGCAGATACGCAGTATTTT. Amino acid sequence: CASRAPSGSLADTQYF.

This sequence joins TRBV30 and TRBJ2-7; tentative D call: TRBD1 (5 bases). Germline values: CDR1 GTSNPN, CDR2 SVGIG (reference sequence). CDR3 length: 11 residues. Trimming removed 5 bases at V and 6 bases at J, with 11 bases between. CDR3 nucleotide sequence: TGTGCCTGGGGGGCGGCAGTCGAGCAGTACTTC. Translating it yields CAWGAAVEQYF.

The chain couples TRBV7-2 to TRBJ1-1, with 11 bases matching TRBD1. CDR3 length equals 16 residues. Germline CDR1 and CDR2: SGHTA and FQGNSA. Trimming cost V 5 bases and J 2 bases; bases outside gene matches: 7. DNA for the CDR3: TGTGCCAGCAGCCCGTGGGACAGGGGGATTAACACTGAAGCTTTCTTT. This codes for CASSPWDRGINTEAFF.

The V call is TRBV7-9, the J call TRBJ2-7; 7 nucleotides line up with TRBD1. The J segment lost 2 bases and the V segment lost 4 bases, leaving 11 bases of the junction unmatched. The CDR3 is 16 amino acids. Germline CDR1 SEHNR, CDR2 FQNEAQ (reference sequence). The CDR3 is CASSSRQGSSTYEQYF. CDR3 bases: TGTGCCAGCAGCTCTAGACAGGGCTCCTCCACCTACGAGCAGTACTTC.

A note on this clone: The germline gene is not matched at one end of the junction; a read error may be the cause. The chain is built from TRBV7-7 and TRBJ2-2; no clear D gene. Germline V lookup: CDR1 SSHAT, CDR2 FNYEAQ (reference sequence). This CDR3 spans 12 amino acids. The CDR3 DNA reads TGCGCTTTAGCAGGACGCACCGGGGAGCTGTTTTTT. Encoded protein: CALAGRTGELFF.

This chain connects TRBV28 to TRBJ2-3, with 7 bases matching TRBD2. The CDR3 is 14 amino acids. J lost 7 bases, V lost 3 bases, and 7 bases had no gene match. Germline V gene data show CDR1 as MDHEN and CDR2 as SYDVKM. The CDR3 nucleotides are TGTGCCAGCAGTTTCTCGGGGGGTGGGAATACGCAGTATTTT. It yields the protein CASSFSGGGNTQYF.